The 21 T cell receptor beta chains given below trace back to one sample, sequenced in a study of OX40 agonist ivuxolimab in advanced cancers. Sequencing used immunoSEQ multiplex PCR; TCRdb keeps in-frame clones, though not all of them. The table includes about 35,000 clones, about 92% detected once. The source was CD4+ or CD8+ T cells sorted from blood, collected in a trial of the OX40 agonist ivuxolimab. The receptors shown here come from an adult with an advanced solid tumor such as melanoma, head and neck, liver or kidney cancer.

This sequence joins TRBV28 and TRBJ2-3; 8 nucleotides agree with TRBD1. Trimming removed 1 base from V and 1 base from J; junction bases left unmatched: 7. CDR3 length: 17 residues. Looked up from germline, CDR1 is MDHEN and CDR2 is SYDVKM. CDR3 region: CASSLFGTGLRTDTQYF. CDR3 DNA: TGTGCCAGCAGTTTATTCGGGACAGGACTGCGCACAGATACGCAGTATTTT.

This chain connects TRBV28 to TRBJ2-1, with TRBD1 as a possible D gene (5 bases). CDR3 length equals 16 residues. The germline V gene encodes CDR1 MDHEN and CDR2 SYDVKM. Trimming removed 2 bases from V and 0 bases from J, with 11 bases in between. CDR3 in amino acids: CASSLLADISYNEQFF. The CDR3 DNA is TGTGCCAGCAGTTTACTCGCGGACATCTCCTACAATGAGCAGTTCTTC.

DNA of the CDR3: TGTGCCAGCAGTTTAGTCACAGGGGGGAACACTGAAGCTTTCTTT. It codes for CASSLVTGGNTEAFF. This chain connects TRBV27 to TRBJ1-1; 8 nucleotides line up with TRBD1. Looked up from germline, CDR1 is MNHEY and CDR2 is SMNVEV (reference sequence). J was trimmed by 1 base and V by 2 bases; bases with no gene match: 3. This CDR3 is built from 15 residues.

The chain joins TRBV9 to TRBJ2-1, with 10 bases aligning to TRBD2. V was pared by 4 bases and J by 4 bases, with 8 bases of the junction left unmatched. The CDR3 contains 16 residues. Germline-derived CDR1 and CDR2 are SGDLS and YYNGEE. The DNA of the CDR3 is TGTGCCAGCAGCCCCCCCGGGACTAGCGAATACAATGAGCAGTTCTTC. Translated, it gives CASSPPGTSEYNEQFF.

The J gene is TRBJ2-1, the V gene TRBV23-1; D is ambiguous. TRBV23-1 has ORF status, its function being uncertain. Trimming pared 10 bases from V and 4 bases from J, leaving 20 bases between. This CDR3 spans 15 amino acids. The DNA of the CDR3 is TGCGCCATATCACATAGCCGGGTTGGGTACAATGAGCAGTTCTTC. It yields the protein CAISHSRVGYNEQFF.

The chain has TRBV27 and TRBJ2-7, with D tentatively TRBD1 or TRBD2 (6 bases each). The CDR3 covers 15 residues. Between the trimmed V and J ends, which lost 6 bases and 5 bases, there was a span of 20 bases. Per the germline V gene, CDR1 is MNHEY and CDR2 is SMNVEV (reference sequence). This CDR3 is CASRAAGHSRDEQYF. CDR3 coding DNA: TGTGCCAGCAGGGCTGCGGGACACTCCCGGGACGAGCAGTACTTC.

The chain is built from TRBV5-4 and TRBJ2-7; 10 bases are a match to TRBD2. CDR1 is SGHNT, CDR2 YYREEE, per germline (reference sequence). This CDR3 comprises 15 residues. Trimming took 1 base from V and 3 from J; bases not matched to a gene: 4. CDR3 nucleotide sequence: TGTGCCAGCAGCTTGCTAGCGGGAGCCAACTACGAGCAGTACTTC. Translated: CASSLLAGANYEQYF.

The chain carries TRBV28 and TRBJ2-3, with 10 bases matching TRBD1. CDR3 length equals 16 residues. The germline CDR1 and CDR2 sequences are MDHEN and SYDVKM. V trimming: 7 bases; J trimming: 4 bases; junction bases outside the gene matches: 11. CDR3 nucleotide sequence: TGTGCCAGCACCTCTCCGGGACAGGGGTTTTCAGATACGCAGTATTTT. It is translated as CASTSPGQGFSDTQYF.

CDR3 nucleotides: TGTGCCAGCACTGGCCCCCGGGTCGCCTATGGCTACACCTTC. Translating gives CASTGPRVAYGYTF. The chain links TRBV7-9 to TRBJ1-2; D is ambiguous. This CDR3 is built from 14 residues. Germline V CDR1 and CDR2: SEHNR, FQNEAQ (reference sequence). Between the trimmed V and J ends, which lost 7 bases and 4 bases, there was a span of 16 bases.

This clone has just a few counts. The chain recombines TRBV9 with TRBJ2-3, with 7 bases fitting TRBD2. The CDR3 is 14 amino acids. Germline lookup yields CDR1 SGDLS and CDR2 YYNGEE. V lost 3 bases, J lost 4 bases, and 5 bases stayed unmatched. CDR3 sequence: CASSAGGGPDTQYF. CDR3 DNA: TGTGCCAGCAGCGCGGGAGGTGGCCCAGATACGCAGTATTTT. Supplemented by reference TRBV9 and TRBJ2-3, the full variable domain reads DSGVTQTPKHLITATGQRVTLRCSPRSGDLSVYWYQQSLDQGLQFLIQYYNGEERAKGNILERFSAQQFPDLHSELNLSSLELGDSALYFCASSAGGGPDTQYFGPGTRLTVL.

J is TRBJ2-7 and V is TRBV18, with D perhaps given as TRBD1 or TRBD2 (7 bases each). The CDR3 has 14 residues. Trimming stripped 6 bases from V and 5 bases from J, with 17 bases between. Germline-derived CDR1 and CDR2 are KGHSH and LQKENI. CDR3 protein: CASSSTGRDDEQYF. CDR3 in DNA: TGTGCCAGCTCCTCGACAGGGAGGGATGACGAGCAGTACTTC.

The rearrangement links TRBV11-2 to TRBJ2-7; D call uncertain. Trimming took 2 bases from V and 5 from J, leaving 4 bases between them. Germline assignment: CDR1 SGHAT and CDR2 FQNNGV. The CDR3 is 11 amino acids. In DNA form, the CDR3 reads TGTGCCAGCAGCTTAATGGACGAGCAGTACTTC. Protein sequence: CASSLMDEQYF.

The J gene is TRBJ2-2, the V gene TRBV15; possible D gene TRBD2, 5 bases. This CDR3 is 17 amino acids long. Germline CDR1 reads LNHNV; CDR2 reads YYDKDF (reference sequence). V lost 3 bases to trimming and J lost 5 bases, with 19 bases between them. The CDR3 is CATSSWGRGLRTGELFF. Written as DNA, the CDR3 is TGTGCCACCAGCAGCTGGGGTCGGGGATTACGGACCGGGGAGCTGTTTTTT.

The V call is TRBV19, the J call TRBJ2-7; the D gene is possibly TRBD2 (5 bases). The V end was cut by 2 bases, the J end by 4 bases, with 15 bases between. This CDR3 contains 15 residues. In germline, CDR1 is LNHDA, CDR2 SQIVND (reference sequence). CDR3 nucleotide sequence: TGTGCCAGTAGTATACGGACGGGGAGTATGTACGAGCAGTACTTC. It specifies CASSIRTGSMYEQYF. Based on the CDR3 plus reference TRBV19 and TRBJ2-7, the full variable domain is DGGITQSPKYLFRKEGQNVTLSCEQNLNHDAMYWYRQDPGQGLRLIYYSQIVNDFQKGDIAEGYSVSREKKESFPLTVTSAQKNPTAFYLCASSIRTGSMYEQYFGPGTRLTVT.

This clone occurred a few times. The V gene is TRBV7-8, the J gene TRBJ1-3; D gene ambiguous. Germline lookup yields CDR1 SGHVS and CDR2 FQNEAQ. The CDR3 covers 15 residues. Deletions cut 4 bases from V and 0 bases from J, with 10 bases between. The CDR3 region is CASSSRASSGNTIYF. The CDR3, as DNA: TGTGCCAGCAGCTCGCGGGCGAGCTCTGGAAACACCATATATTTT.

The chain has TRBV6-6 and TRBJ1-5; D uncertain. The CDR3 loop spans 14 amino acids. Between the trimmed V and J ends, which lost 0 bases and 9 bases, there was a span of 12 bases. Germline values: CDR1 MNHNY, CDR2 SVGAGI (reference sequence). CDR3 DNA: TGTGCCAGCAGTTACTCGGACGGGATGGGGCCCCAGCATTTT. Residues: CASSYSDGMGPQHF.

V gene TRBV27 combines with J gene TRBJ1-5; 7 bases are shared with TRBD1. This CDR3 has 15 residues. Germline trimming cut 6 bases from V and 3 bases from J; bases unmatched to any gene: 8. Germline CDR1 MNHEY, CDR2 SMNVEV (reference sequence). The CDR3 spells CASSLLRGDNQPQHF. CDR3 bases: TGTGCCAGCAGCCTACTCAGGGGGGACAATCAGCCCCAGCATTTT.

This chain connects TRBV11-3 to TRBJ2-1, with TRBD1 identical over 7 bases. The V gene's germline CDR1 is SGHNT and CDR2 YENEEA. The length of the CDR3 is 16 residues. The J segment lost 8 bases and the V segment lost 5 bases, leaving 15 bases of the junction unmatched. The CDR3: CASSNPQTAGGYEQFF. The DNA of the CDR3 is TGTGCCAGCAGCAATCCTCAAACGGCAGGGGGTTATGAGCAGTTCTTC.

V gene TRBV11-2 combines with J gene TRBJ2-7, with D unclear. Trimming pared 5 bases from V and 3 bases from J, leaving 17 bases between. This CDR3 spans 15 amino acids. Germline V gene sequence: CDR1 SGHAT, CDR2 FQNNGV. The CDR3 spells CASSLGRMIGYEQYF. The CDR3 region has the DNA TGTGCCAGCAGCCTGGGAAGGATGATAGGCTACGAGCAGTACTTC. Full variable domain (outside the CDR3, taken from reference TRBV11-2 and TRBJ2-7): EAGVAQSPRYKIIEKRQSVAFWCNPISGHATLYWYQQILGQGPKLLIQFQNNGVVDDSQLPKDRFSAERLKGVDSTLKIQPAKLEDSAVYLCASSLGRMIGYEQYFGPGTRLTVT.

The rearrangement links TRBV7-9 to TRBJ1-3; no definite D call. The CDR3 runs 13 residues. V lost 5 bases to trimming and J lost 4 bases, with 9 bases between them. Germline V gene sequence: CDR1 SEHNR, CDR2 FQNEAQ (reference sequence). The CDR3 region is CASSPPAGNTIYF. For the CDR3, the DNA is TGTGCCAGCAGCCCCCCGGCAGGAAACACCATATATTTT.

V is TRBV4-3 and J is TRBJ1-4, with D hard to call. CDR3 length: 14 residues. Germline V gene data show CDR1 as LGHNA and CDR2 as YSLEER. V lost 1 base and J 8 bases, leaving 11 bases between the germline ends. Here the CDR3 DNA reads TGCGCCAGCAGCCAAGGAGGCCTTAGGGAAAAACTGTTTTTT. Its protein product is CASSQGGLREKLFF.